The entry below gives a single T cell receptor beta chain sequence along with its context. This clonotype is medium-sized (0.01 to 0.1%) in its sample. Its binding antigen is unknown. No per-base quality is available; no much larger clone lies one base away. The data derive from a study of immune heterogeneity within non-small cell lung tumors (dated by TCRdb to 2017 to 2018). A note on the overall study: By histology, a handful of squamous cell carcinomas, 10 non-squamous carcinomas and 1 tumor not otherwise specified were included. Whole-exome sequencing, RNA-seq and TCR beta repertoire sequencing were combined for multiple spatially distinct regions from each NSCLC tumor so that intratumoral immune heterogeneity could be examined. TCR repertoire analysis included 55 to 65 tumor loci from about 15 patients, whereas transcriptome data included only 40 to 50 loci from eleven to twelve patients. Neoantigen binding to each patient's HLA alleles was predicted with netMHCpan-3.0 for mutant peptides of 8 to 11 amino acids. The paper as a whole reports these results and caveats: Identical dominant CDR3B clonotypes recurred across loci within a patient, yet different tumor locations also harbored unique high-frequency clones. High-frequency TCR beta clonotypes were found to be largely distinct between individual patients. Local tumor mutational burden and local T-cell repertoire clonality had a statistically significant but moderate positive correlation (R about 0.35).

The TCR beta CDR3 region was amplified with a multiplex PCR system, in which a first round of about 10 cycles was run using 32 V-gene forward and 13 J-gene reverse primers. The first PCR round used a QIAGEN Multiplex PCR Kit, and the primer sequences were filed in Chinese patent CN105087789A. In a second PCR round, Illumina universal primers were added with the Phusion High-Fidelity PCR Kit. Sequencing of the TCR libraries was done on the Illumina HiSeq X Ten platform in paired-end mode with a 151 bp read length. As for the authors' bioinformatics: Reads lacking multiplex PCR primers were removed with Cutadapt, read pairs were merged with PEAR, and CDR3 regions were called with MiXCR default settings. Shannon entropy measured repertoire diversity, and clonality was calculated as one minus the Shannon entropy divided by the ln of the count of productive unique sequences. Clonotypes present at frequencies of at least 0.5% were defined as dominant or high-frequency T-cell clones. TCRdb handled the public reads itself, with Q25 trimming in fastp and clone calling in MiXCR, and kept productive beta chains. Every CDR3 protein is listed once, alongside the most common genes and DNA of its rows. The V and J calls and clone size come from TCRdb's table, not from the authors' own analysis. Across this sample there are approximately 12,000 distinct CDR3 sequences, with around a fifth seen only once. Around 4.6% of the sample rests with the top ten.

The TCR template was genomic DNA extracted from bulk tumor tissue, and 500 to 650 ng of gDNA was amplified for each sample. Multiple biopsies per primary tumor were taken during surgery, spaced as far apart as possible within the tumor mass. Patients in the study cohort, which was described as untreated, were newly diagnosed NSCLC cases going through curative surgery. The donor group was made up of roughly 15 newly diagnosed non-small cell lung cancer patients undergoing surgery with curative intent. The resected tumor masses were reviewed by two independent pathologists. Only DNA and RNA samples of high quality went on to sequencing. The CDR3 starts with the cysteine, ends with the phenylalanine, and has 14 residues. The entry retains the CDR3 DNA only, 42 bases that are in frame from base 1. Trimming at the junction amounts to 5 bases on V and 7 bases on J, and the germline ends lie 15 bases apart. The germline V gene gives CDR1 as SNHLY and CDR2 as FYNNEI.

Sample: lung tumor tissue. The clonotype comes from a man in his sixties with non-small cell lung cancer. The receptor chain draws on TRBV2 and TRBJ1-5, and possibly TRBD1, on 5 matching bases. The DNA sequence is as follows: TGTGCCAGCAGTATTGGGGGGAGAGAACAGCCCCAGCATTTT. Its translation is CASSIGGREQPQHF.